This TCR beta chain is from a study of control samples from healthy donors and cancer patients. TCRdb's copy holds only in-frame clones and misses some; the assay was immunoSEQ multiplex PCR. The data contain around 42,000 clones, over 65% of them singletons. With 6 bases removed from V and 10 bases from J, the gap between germline ends came to 16 bases. The CDR3 extends over 12 amino acids. The germline gives CDR1 LGHDT, CDR2 YNNKEL (reference sequence). The V call is TRBV3-1 (or the pseudogene TRBV3-2), the J call TRBJ2-7; D is ambiguous. The sequenced sample was blood. The receptor was derived from a man between 60 and 75 years old in good health. CDR3 DNA: TGTGCCAGCAGTATTATTAGGTCCCACCAGTACTTC. Translating it yields CASSIIRSHQYF.